This T cell receptor beta chain was captured by sequencing in a study of blood T cell repertoires in COVID-19. Trimming cost V 6 bases and J 0 bases; bases outside gene matches: 4. The V gene's germline CDR1 is SGDLS and CDR2 YYNGEE. This CDR3 is built from 14 residues. The authors' processing: Estimation of nucleated cell counts relied on the amplification of reference gene primers. TCRdb's copy holds only in-frame clones and misses some; the assay was immunoSEQ multiplex PCR. V and J calls and clone size come straight from that table; D and trimming were deduced from the DNA. The data hold tens of thousands of clones, with around 81% observed a single time.

The V gene is TRBV9, the J gene TRBJ2-3; 7 positions agree with TRBD2. The receptor's source is an elderly man with acute or convalescent COVID-19. Sequenced sample: peripheral blood. This CDR3 reads CASTPSGSTDTQYF. CDR3 nucleotides: TGTGCCAGCACCCCTAGCGGAAGCACAGATACGCAGTATTTT.